A single T cell receptor beta chain is shown here with its context. Its cognate antigen is unknown. This CDR3 is built from 17 residues. V lost 0 bases and J lost 6; bases outside the gene matches: 11. CDR1 is LNHNV, CDR2 YYDKDF, per germline (reference sequence). The data are from a study of T cells in Graves' hyperthyroidism and ophthalmopathy. There were TCR beta CDR3 regions amplified from RNA transcripts. First-round RT-PCR with HTBI primers amplified the TCR CDR3 region. A single record per CDR3 protein comes from TCRdb applying MiXCR to the multiplex PCR reads. The table shows 750,000 to 900,000 distinct CDR3 sequences, with 35% to 45% occurring only once. The study's findings and limits: Clonotypes that were expanded in thyroid above 0.001 mostly appeared in blood too.

Calling Graves' hyperthyroidism stable meant ophthalmopathy did not progress within 18 months. The receptor was isolated from a young man with Graves' hyperthyroidism. The sequenced sample was blood. This sequence joins TRBV15 and TRBJ1-5; TRBD1 agrees at 7 bases. The CDR3 region is CATSRDLAGGLGQPQHF. CDR3 nucleotide sequence: TGTGCCACCAGCAGAGATTTGGCAGGGGGATTGGGTCAGCCCCAGCATTTT.